At least ten counts were recorded for the clone carrying this T cell receptor beta chain. Its antigen is not known. TCRdb reanalysed the 5' RACE reads using MiXCR and keeps one entry per CDR3 protein. The sample has about 190,000 distinct CDR3 sequences, 10% to 15% seen once. This sample was included in a study of CD8 T cells in ankylosing spondylitis. Study-wide findings and caveats: Disease-linked clones reportedly showed significant enrichment in matched ankylosing spondylitis synovial fluid.

The CDR3 extends over 12 amino acids. The V gene's germline CDR1 is DFQATT and CDR2 SNEGSKA (reference sequence). V gave up 2 bases and J gave up 3 bases, with 7 bases separating them. Specimen: blood, either unsorted or a sorted T cell fraction (not recorded which). The clonotype originates from a female donor with ankylosing spondylitis or in good health (not recorded which). The J gene is TRBJ1-1, the V gene TRBV20-1, with D possibly TRBD1 on 5 matching bases. For the CDR3, the DNA is TGCAGTGCTAGACGCAGGGACACTGAAGCTTTCTTT. It translates to CSARRRDTEAFF.